This T cell receptor (beta chain) emerged from a study of shared clonotypes between healthy human individuals. Study as a whole: Those who served as donors were two women and a few men between the ages of 18 and 49. Study observations and caveats: It was expected that sequencing depth would affect clonotype sharing among donors.

A remark on this clone: What it recognizes is unknown.

CDR1 is MNHNY and CDR2 is SVGAGI in the germline V gene (reference sequence). This CDR3 has 12 residues. V was pared by 5 bases and J by 4 bases, with 9 bases between. The assay was carried out at the deep level. Several immunoSEQ plates received, in even portions, the genomic DNA of each subset. The method was immunoSEQ multiplex PCR; TCRdb's version includes in-frame clones alone and lacks a portion of them. The table has some 790,000 clones, 72% seen once; the top ten hold approximately 1.7%. The sequence was collected from a woman in her 30s in good health. The chain is built from TRBV6-6 and TRBJ2-7; tentative D call: TRBD1 (5 bases). The sequenced material came from memory CD4+ T cells sorted from blood. Subset here: CD45RA-negative fraction. The CDR3 DNA reads as TGTGCCAGCAGTCAGGGCTTGTACGAGCAGTACTTC. Translated, it gives CASSQGLYEQYF.